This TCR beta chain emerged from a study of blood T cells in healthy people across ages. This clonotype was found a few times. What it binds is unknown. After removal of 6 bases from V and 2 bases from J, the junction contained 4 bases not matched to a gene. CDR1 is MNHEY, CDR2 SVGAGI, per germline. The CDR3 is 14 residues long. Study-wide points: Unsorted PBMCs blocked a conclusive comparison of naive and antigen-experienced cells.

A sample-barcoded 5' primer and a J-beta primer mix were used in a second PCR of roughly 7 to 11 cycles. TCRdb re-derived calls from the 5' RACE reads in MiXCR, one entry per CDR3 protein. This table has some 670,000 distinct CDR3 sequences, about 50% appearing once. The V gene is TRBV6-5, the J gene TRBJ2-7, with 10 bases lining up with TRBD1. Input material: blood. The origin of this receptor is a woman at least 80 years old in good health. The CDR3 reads CASRTGTGAYEQYF. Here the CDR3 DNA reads TGTGCCAGCAGGACCGGGACAGGGGCCTACGAGCAGTACTTC.